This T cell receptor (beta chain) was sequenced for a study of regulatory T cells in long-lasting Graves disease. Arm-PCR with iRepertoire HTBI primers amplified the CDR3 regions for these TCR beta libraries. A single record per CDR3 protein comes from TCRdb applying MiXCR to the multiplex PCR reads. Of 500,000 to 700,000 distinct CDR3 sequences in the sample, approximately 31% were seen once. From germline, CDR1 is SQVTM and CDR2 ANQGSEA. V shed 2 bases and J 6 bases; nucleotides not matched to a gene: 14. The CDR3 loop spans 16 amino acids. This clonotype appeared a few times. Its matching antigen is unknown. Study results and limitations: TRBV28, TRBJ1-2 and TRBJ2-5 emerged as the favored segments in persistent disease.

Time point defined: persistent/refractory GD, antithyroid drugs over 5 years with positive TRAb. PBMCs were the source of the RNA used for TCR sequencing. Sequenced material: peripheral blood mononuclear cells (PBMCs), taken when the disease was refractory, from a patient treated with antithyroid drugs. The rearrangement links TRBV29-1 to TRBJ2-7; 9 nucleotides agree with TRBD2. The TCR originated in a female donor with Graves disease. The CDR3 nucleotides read TGCAGCGTTGAATTAGCGGGGGCCCCGCTGGCTCGCGAGCAGTACTTC. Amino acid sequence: CSVELAGAPLAREQYF.